These 29 T cell receptor beta chains came from one sample sequenced in a study of blood T cell repertoires in COVID-19. Some clones are missing from TCRdb's copy, which holds only in-frame ones; the method was immunoSEQ multiplex PCR. Here the sample spans more than 150,000 clones, approximately 89% being singletons. The sample was peripheral blood. These receptors were taken from a man in his forties with active or convalescent COVID-19.

This chain joins TRBV28 and TRBJ1-2; possible D gene TRBD1, 5 bases. With 1 base removed from V and 5 bases from J, the gap between germline ends came to 11 bases. Per the germline V gene, CDR1 is MDHEN and CDR2 is SYDVKM. The CDR3 spans 14 residues. The CDR3 DNA sequence: TGTGCCAGCAGTTTATCCAGGACAAATTATGGCTACACCTTC. This sequence encodes CASSLSRTNYGYTF.

This rearrangement joins TRBV6-5 to TRBJ1-2; D is unclear. V was shortened by 4 bases and J by 0 bases, with 9 bases between the two germline ends. This CDR3 is 14 amino acids long. The germline V gene encodes CDR1 MNHEY and CDR2 SVGAGI. CDR3 region: CASSSPRANYGYTF. The DNA of the CDR3 is TGTGCCAGCAGTTCGCCGCGAGCTAACTATGGCTACACCTTC.

The chain combines TRBV7-9 with TRBJ1-1; D is ambiguous. This CDR3 contains 12 residues. The germline V and J ends were trimmed by 4 bases and 5 bases, with 8 bases remaining between them. CDR1 and CDR2 from the germline V gene are SEHNR and FQNEAQ (reference sequence). The CDR3 region is CASSSALTEAFF. DNA of the CDR3: TGTGCCAGCAGCTCTGCTCTAACTGAAGCTTTCTTT.

This chain connects TRBV5-4 to TRBJ1-6, with 7 bases matching TRBD1. Germline CDR1 SGHNT, CDR2 YYREEE (reference sequence). After removal of 3 bases from V and 7 bases from J, the junction contained 7 bases not matched to a gene. The CDR3 runs 15 residues. CDR3 protein: CASSSRQGPNSPLHF. The CDR3 bases are TGTGCCAGCAGCTCCCGACAGGGTCCCAATTCACCCCTCCACTTT.

This clone was found once. The J gene is TRBJ1-6, the V gene TRBV19, with TRBD1 matching 7 bases. The V and J ends lost 7 bases and 0 bases, in that order; junction bases with no gene match: 6. CDR1 and CDR2 (germline): LNHDA, SQIVND (reference sequence). The CDR3 loop spans 16 amino acids. The CDR3 DNA reads as TGTGCCAGTACGGACAGGTGGAGCTCCTATAATTCACCCCTCCACTTT. This codes for CASTDRWSSYNSPLHF.

The V call is TRBV19, the J call TRBJ1-5, with TRBD1 identical over 7 bases. Germline CDR1 reads LNHDA; CDR2 reads SQIVND (reference sequence). The CDR3 loop spans 14 amino acids. The V gene end was trimmed by 6 bases and the J gene end by 7 bases; junction bases not matched to a gene: 9. CDR3 residues: CASSLLDRAQPQHF. The DNA of the CDR3 is TGTGCCAGTAGCCTCCTTGACAGGGCCCAGCCCCAGCATTTT.

The chain is built from TRBV6-5 and TRBJ1-1; TRBD1 is a possible D gene (6 bases). V shed 6 bases and J shed 3 bases, with 11 bases lying between them. Germline CDR1 and CDR2: MNHEY and SVGAGI. The CDR3 covers 13 residues. The CDR3 DNA reads as TGTGCCAGCAGCCAGGGGTTTCACACTGAAGCTTTCTTT. Protein sequence: CASSQGFHTEAFF.

Only one count was recorded for this clone. This chain connects TRBV27 to TRBJ1-4; 8 positions match TRBD1. The V gene's germline CDR1 is MNHEY and CDR2 SMNVEV (reference sequence). V trimming: 5 bases; J trimming: 5 bases; junction bases outside the gene matches: 1. The CDR3 contains 13 residues. The CDR3 reads CASSRTGNEKLFF. CDR3 nucleotide sequence: TGTGCCAGCAGTCGGACAGGGAATGAAAAACTGTTTTTT. The full variable domain, rest sourced from reference TRBV27 and TRBJ1-4, is EAQVTQNPRYLITVTGKKLTVTCSQNMNHEYMSWYRQDPGLGLRQIYYSMNVEVTDKGDVPEGYKVSRKEKRNFPLILESPSPNQTSLYFCASSRTGNEKLFFGSGTQLSVL.

The rearrangement joins TRBV10-3 to TRBJ2-3; TRBD1 aligns across 7 bases. Unmatched junction bases numbered 13, after V lost 7 bases and J lost 0 bases. This CDR3 comprises 17 residues. Germline assignment: CDR1 ENHRY and CDR2 SYGVKD. CDR3 coding DNA: TGTGCCATCAATAAAAGACGGGACAGCCTCAGCACAGATACGCAGTATTTT. Translated: CAINKRRDSLSTDTQYF.

The CDR3 DNA follows: TGTGCCAGCAGTTACTCGACAGGTCCTCTCACAGATACGCAGTATTTT. Translation: CASSYSTGPLTDTQYF. The chain uses TRBV6-2 or TRBV6-3 and TRBJ2-3, with D possibly matching TRBD1 (6 bases). CDR1 is MNHEY and CDR2 is SVGEGT in the germline V gene. The CDR3 runs to 16 residues. The ends were cut back, 0 bases at V and 2 bases at J, with 12 bases in the middle.

The table lists this clone with a count of one. This chain connects TRBV9 to TRBJ2-5; D is uncertain. Germline assignment: CDR1 SGDLS and CDR2 YYNGEE. Trimming stripped 1 base from V and 4 bases from J, with 14 bases between. The CDR3 is 15 amino acids. The CDR3 sequence is CASSVNERASETQYF. CDR3 coding DNA: TGTGCCAGCAGCGTAAATGAGCGCGCGTCAGAGACCCAGTACTTC.

This clone occurred a few times. V usage is TRBV10-2 and J usage is TRBJ1-2, with D perhaps matching TRBD1 (6 bases). There are 12 residues in the CDR3. V was trimmed by 10 bases and J by 2 bases, leaving 11 bases between them. Germline V gives CDR1 WSHSY, CDR2 SAAADI. The CDR3: CATGQSNYGYTF. For the CDR3, the DNA is TGCGCCACAGGACAGTCAAACTATGGCTACACCTTC.

The chain joins TRBV6-1 to TRBJ2-7; possibly TRBD1 for D (5 bases). V gave up 1 base and J gave up 5 bases, with 12 bases separating them. The CDR3 contains 14 residues. CDR1 and CDR2 (germline): MNHNS, SASEGT. The CDR3 protein is CASSEGTRVNEQYF. The CDR3 coding sequence is TGTGCCAGCAGTGAAGGGACACGTGTAAACGAGCAGTACTTC.

The chain employs TRBV7-9 and TRBJ1-6; 7 positions agree with TRBD1. The trim removed 5 bases at V and 7 bases at J, leaving 5 bases unmatched. CDR3 length: 14 residues. CDR1 is SEHNR, CDR2 FQNEAQ, per germline (reference sequence). The CDR3 nucleotides read TGTGCCAGCAGCGACGGGACAGCGAATTCACCCCTCCACTTT. Protein sequence: CASSDGTANSPLHF.

This chain joins TRBV12-5 and TRBJ1-4; 7 nucleotides match TRBD1. This CDR3 has 14 residues. The germline V gene has CDR1 LGHNT and CDR2 FRNRAP. Trimming at V came to 1 base and at J to 7 bases, leaving 3 bases not matched to a gene. This CDR3 reads CASGLGQGGEKLFF. In nucleotides, the CDR3 is TGTGCTAGTGGTTTGGGACAGGGAGGTGAAAAACTGTTTTTT. Supplemented by reference TRBV12-5 and TRBJ1-4, the full variable domain reads DARVTQTPRHKVTEMGQEVTMRCQPILGHNTVFWYRQTMMQGLELLAYFRNRAPLDDSGMPKDRFSAEMPDATLATLKIQPSEPRDSAVYFCASGLGQGGEKLFFGSGTQLSVL.

This clone was seen a handful of times. The rearrangement uses TRBV30 and TRBJ1-1, with D unclear. Germline-derived CDR1 and CDR2 are GTSNPN and SVGIG (reference sequence). The CDR3 is 13 residues long. Trimming pared 0 bases from V and 5 bases from J, leaving 10 bases between. In DNA form, the CDR3 reads TGTGCCTGGAGTGTAGTATTCGGGACTGAAGCTTTCTTT. Protein: CAWSVVFGTEAFF.

This rearrangement joins TRBV5-4 to TRBJ2-7; weak D call: TRBD1 (6 bases). Trimming removed 4 bases at V and 2 bases at J, with 13 bases between. From germline, CDR1 is SGHNT and CDR2 YYREEE (reference sequence). This CDR3 is built from 14 residues. DNA of the CDR3: TGTGCCAGCAGCCCAGGGGTCACGCCCTACGAGCAGTACTTC. Residues: CASSPGVTPYEQYF.

This chain uses TRBV2 with TRBJ1-2; possible D gene TRBD1, 5 bases. The CDR3 runs to 17 residues. Germline-derived CDR1 and CDR2 are SNHLY and FYNNEI. The V end was cut by 2 bases, the J end by 0 bases, with 16 bases between. Here the CDR3 reads CASSEQGLDFSNYGYTF. The CDR3 nucleotides read TGTGCCAGCAGTGAACAGGGACTCGACTTCTCTAACTATGGCTACACCTTC.

The chain employs TRBV21-1 and TRBJ2-2; TRBD1, the D gene given by the table, was not confirmed from the DNA. TRBV21-1 is described as a pseudogene. This CDR3 region has 16 residues. CDR3 protein: CASSKADRSNTGELFF. The CDR3 DNA is TGTGCCAGCAGCAAAGCTGACAGATCGAACACCGGGGAGCTGTTTTTT.

The rearrangement uses TRBV18 and TRBJ1-6; no firm D call. Germline V gene data show CDR1 as KGHSH and CDR2 as LQKENI. The V end was cut by 3 bases, the J end by 5 bases, with 14 bases between. The CDR3 spans 16 residues. The CDR3 loop reads CASSPNGGRNNSPLHF. CDR3 coding DNA: TGTGCCAGCTCACCCAACGGCGGGCGGAATAATTCACCCCTCCACTTT.

The chain carries TRBV9 and TRBJ1-1; D gene unclear. Trimming removed 4 bases at V and 4 bases at J, with 14 bases between. Germline CDR1 reads SGDLS; CDR2 reads YYNGEE. The CDR3 covers 14 residues. The CDR3, as DNA: TGTGCCAGCAGCCATAGACCCTCGGGCACTGAAGCTTTCTTT. It codes for CASSHRPSGTEAFF. The full variable domain, its missing parts supplied by reference TRBV9 and TRBJ1-1, is DSGVTQTPKHLITATGQRVTLRCSPRSGDLSVYWYQQSLDQGLQFLIQYYNGEERAKGNILERFSAQQFPDLHSELNLSSLELGDSALYFCASSHRPSGTEAFFGQGTRLTVV.

This chain links TRBV18 with TRBJ1-1; 10 bases agree with TRBD1. V shed 7 bases, J shed 5 bases, and the junction held 7 bases outside the gene matches. Germline loops: CDR1 KGHSH, CDR2 LQKENI. The CDR3 is made up of 14 amino acids. This chain's CDR3 is CASLGTGVGTEAFF. CDR3 nucleotides: TGTGCCAGCTTAGGGACAGGGGTAGGGACTGAAGCTTTCTTT.

The rearrangement uses TRBV28 and TRBJ1-5; D remains ambiguous. CDR1 MDHEN and CDR2 SYDVKM come from the germline V gene. The CDR3 covers 15 residues. V lost 5 bases and J 2 bases, leaving 13 bases between the germline ends. DNA for the CDR3: TGTGCCAGCAGTCATGCCTTAAGCGGCAATCAGCCCCAGCATTTT. It is translated as CASSHALSGNQPQHF.

V gene TRBV4-1 combines with J gene TRBJ1-6; D is unresolved. The germline V and J ends were trimmed by 8 bases and 10 bases, with 15 bases remaining between them. The CDR3 has 13 amino acids. CDR1 and CDR2 from the germline V gene are MGHRA and YSYEKL. In nucleotides, the CDR3 is TGCGCCAGCGGGTTACAGCCACCCTCACCCCTCCACTTT. Protein product: CASGLQPPSPLHF.

This clone appeared a few times. V is TRBV7-8 and J is TRBJ1-2, with D hard to call. Between the trimmed V and J ends, which lost 1 base and 0 bases, there was a span of 3 bases. This CDR3 contains 13 residues. Germline V lookup: CDR1 SGHVS, CDR2 FQNEAQ. The CDR3 sequence is CASSLGANYGYTF. The CDR3, as DNA: TGTGCCAGCAGCTTAGGAGCTAACTATGGCTACACCTTC.

This sequence joins TRBV27 and TRBJ1-1; 8 bases are shared with TRBD1. The ends lost 5 bases at V and 3 bases at J; junction bases unmatched: 2. This CDR3 spans 13 amino acids. CDR1 MNHEY and CDR2 SMNVEV come from the germline V gene (reference sequence). Here the CDR3 DNA reads TGTGCCAGCAGTACAGGGGGGTACACTGAAGCTTTCTTT. Protein: CASSTGGYTEAFF.

This chain uses TRBV9 with TRBJ2-3; D is uncertain. The CDR3 is 14 amino acids. The germline gives CDR1 SGDLS, CDR2 YYNGEE. Trimming pared 0 bases from V and 0 bases from J, leaving 5 bases between. CDR3 sequence (DNA): TGTGCCAGCAGCGTAGACGGGAGCACAGATACGCAGTATTTT. This gives the protein CASSVDGSTDTQYF.

The rearrangement links TRBV5-8 to TRBJ1-2, with D maybe TRBD1 (5 bases). Germline V gives CDR1 SGHTS, CDR2 YDEGEE. The CDR3 is 15 residues long. V was shortened by 4 bases and J by 7 bases, with 20 bases between the two germline ends. The CDR3 protein is CASSPDASPGGGYTF. The CDR3 DNA reads as TGTGCCAGCAGCCCCGACGCATCTCCGGGGGGTGGCTACACCTTC.

Remarks on this clone: Mismatch with germline at one junction end may stem from a read error. Written as DNA, the CDR3 is TGTGCTAGCAGCTTAAAGACAGGGGGAGAGCAGTACTTC. Translation gives CASSLKTGGEQYF. The chain carries TRBV7-7 and TRBJ2-7, with 9 nucleotides matching TRBD1. The CDR3 covers 13 residues. CDR1 is SSHAT, CDR2 FNYEAQ, per germline (reference sequence).